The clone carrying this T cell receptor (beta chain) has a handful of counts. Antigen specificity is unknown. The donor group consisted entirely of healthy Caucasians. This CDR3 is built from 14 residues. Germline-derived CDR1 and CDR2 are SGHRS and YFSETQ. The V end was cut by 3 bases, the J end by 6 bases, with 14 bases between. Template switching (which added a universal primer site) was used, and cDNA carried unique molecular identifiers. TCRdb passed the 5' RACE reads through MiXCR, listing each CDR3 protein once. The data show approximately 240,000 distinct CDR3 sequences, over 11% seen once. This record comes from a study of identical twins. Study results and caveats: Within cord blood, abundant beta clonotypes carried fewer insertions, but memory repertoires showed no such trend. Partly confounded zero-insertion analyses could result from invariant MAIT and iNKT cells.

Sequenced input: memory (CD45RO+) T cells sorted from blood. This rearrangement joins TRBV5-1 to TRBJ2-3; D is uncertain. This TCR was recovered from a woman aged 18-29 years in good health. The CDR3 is CASSSPFLGDTQYF. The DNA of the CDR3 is TGCGCCAGCAGCTCCCCCTTCCTGGGTGATACGCAGTATTTT.